This T cell receptor (beta chain) came from a study of OX40 agonist ivuxolimab in advanced cancers. Looking at the study overall: It was ivuxolimab, an agonistic anti-OX40 (CD134) antibody, that patients were treated with. Ivuxolimab was administered intravenously to patients at 0.01 to 10 mg/kg every 2 weeks.

Autoimmune disease history or systemic immunosuppression excluded patients. Using immunoSEQ multiplex PCR, the repertoire was profiled, and TCRdb retains in-frame clones only, with some absent. The table shows tens of thousands of clones, with about 84% occurring only once. V was pared by 3 bases and J by 7 bases, with 16 bases between. CDR1 is LNHDA, CDR2 SQIVND, per germline (reference sequence). CDR3 length: 15 residues. The rearrangement uses TRBV19 and TRBJ2-1, with D possibly being TRBD1 or TRBD2 (5 bases each). The source is an adult with an advanced solid tumor such as melanoma, head and neck, liver or kidney cancer. Sequences were derived from CD4+ or CD8+ T cells sorted from blood, sampled in a trial of the OX40 agonist ivuxolimab. CDR3 sequence reads: CASSISAGSWNEQFF. CDR3 nucleotides: TGTGCCAGTAGTATCTCGGCAGGGAGCTGGAATGAGCAGTTCTTC. The entire variable domain, with the rest obtained from reference TRBV19 and TRBJ2-1, is as follows: DGGITQSPKYLFRKEGQNVTLSCEQNLNHDAMYWYRQDPGQGLRLIYYSQIVNDFQKGDIAEGYSVSREKKESFPLTVTSAQKNPTAFYLCASSISAGSWNEQFFGPGTRLTVL.